This T cell receptor beta chain was sequenced in a study of T cells in Graves' hyperthyroidism and ophthalmopathy. CDR3 length: 18 residues. Germline CDR1 is SNHLY and CDR2 is FYNNEI. Trimming left V 1 base short and J 2 bases short, with 17 bases between. This clonotype came up many times. Antigen specificity is unknown. Overall study results and limits: Using 13 V-J features, a model discriminated ophthalmopathy from stable hyperthyroidism. Most thyroid-expanded clonotypes above 0.001 were also found in blood.

Amplified TCR beta CDR3 regions derived from RNA transcripts. Using the HTBI primer set, a first-round RT-PCR was run on the TCR CDR3. Each CDR3 protein is one row after TCRdb ran MiXCR on the multiplex PCR reads. Of 480,000 or so distinct CDR3 sequences listed, 13% to 15% are singletons. The rearrangement joins TRBV2 to TRBJ2-2; unclear D gene. The TCR was taken from a woman under 30 with Graves' hyperthyroidism. Sequencing was carried out using blood. This CDR3 reads CASSEVSPFGLNTGELFF. The CDR3 DNA is TGTGCCAGCAGTGAAGTATCCCCCTTCGGGCTTAACACCGGGGAGCTGTTTTTT. The whole variable domain, remainder taken from reference TRBV2 and TRBJ2-2, is EPEVTQTPSHQVTQMGQEVILRCVPISNHLYFYWYRQILGQKVEFLVSFYNNEISEKSEIFDDQFSVERPDGSNFTLKIRSTKLEDSAMYFCASSEVSPFGLNTGELFFGEGSRLTVL.